This TCR beta chain derives from a study of cytomegalovirus exposure and HLA in healthy donors (dated by TCRdb to the late 2010s). Context from the whole study: In an earlier analysis of roughly 500 of the donors, approximately 260 Gb of sequence data and some 120 million unique TCR beta sequences from roughly 180 million T cells were reported. HLA typing covered class I and class II loci at four-digit resolution. The study aimed to test whether cataloging public T cell receptors could reveal signatures of past pathogen exposure. Every discovery cohort repertoire had been produced on one sequencing platform. Among some 410 genotyped donors of the cohort, an average of about 240,000 unique TCR beta nucleotide sequences were sequenced per donor, approximately 20% of them non-productive. In the later analysis, no new phenotypic data were used to find candidate immune exposures; instead, reliance was placed on TCR beta sequences and their occurrence across donors. High-throughput TCR immunosequencing, statistical association of individual TCRs with disease status, and machine learning were combined to predict cytomegalovirus infection status. Among the roughly 390 genotyped donors, approximately 76% belonged to the genetic ancestry cluster associated with self-reported Caucasian donors. In addition to the first cohort of roughly 670 subjects, a separate validation cohort of around 110 different subjects was used. Typing coverage varied by locus: roughly 629-640 donors for A, B, C, DRB1 and DQB1; more than 500 for DQA1; more than 600 for DPA1; roughly 470 for DPB1. About 280 gigabases of sequencing data and roughly 80 million unique TCR sequences made up an early release that covered several hundred HLA-typed donors. In a later analysis, previously published TCR beta repertoires from 550 to 750 donors were re-analyzed and high-resolution HLA genotyping was added so that TCR occurrence patterns could be studied. In a later genetic analysis, genome-wide SNP genotypes for about three fifths of the roughly 670 donors were used, and that subset was treated as a discovery cohort. In an earlier analysis of 500 to 650 of the donors, high-throughput TCR beta sequencing was used to judge whether each TCR beta V gene segment behaved as functional or pseudogenic. Roughly 5 DR-DQ haplotypes were handled as single units for association and clustering, since linkage in the cohort was strong. The T cell repertoires of 550 to 850 subjects were profiled by immunosequencing and related to cytomegalovirus serostatus. Donor age, sex, ethnicity and CMV serostatus were collected together with the repertoire data.

Note on this clone: What antigen it recognizes has not been identified. Within one base of it there is no much larger clone, and no base qualities were kept.

The cohort consisted of 650 to 850 healthy bone marrow donors. At the time of sampling, all cohort members were nominally healthy, though unrecorded immune exposures were likely present. The donor was CMV seronegative and was included in the group of over 300 seronegative cohort members. Every donor gave a peripheral blood sample, and the peripheral blood mononuclear cells from that sample were used for TCR beta sequencing. Genomic DNA extraction from the blood cell samples was performed with the Qiagen DNeasy Blood Extraction Kit. The library came from the immunoSEQ multiplex PCR assay. For the multiplex PCR, a mixture combining 60 forward primers for TCR Vbeta segments and 13 reverse primers for TCR Jbeta segments was used. The CDR3 region of rearranged TCR beta genes was amplified from genomic DNA by a multiplex PCR assay. On the Illumina HiSeq System, the amplified TCR beta libraries were sequenced as 87-base-pair reads. The original pipeline was this. A later analysis tallied around 80 million unique TCR beta chains across the approximately 670 repertoires, and around 9.9 million of those chains were shared by two or more donors. To remove PCR and sequencing errors, raw reads were error-corrected and collapsed into unique sequences using a nearest-neighbor algorithm that merged closely related sequences. V, D and J gene segments were assigned by aligning CDR3 sequences to IMGT reference sequences. Each retained sequence needed at least a six-nucleotide match to both a V gene segment and a J gene segment. A rearrangement was called productive if the CDR3 had no stop codons and remained in frame with V and J, and every other rearrangement was called non-productive. CDR3 was defined according to IMGT convention as the region running from the second conserved V-encoded cysteine to the conserved J-encoded phenylalanine. The earlier analysis of 587 of the donors excluded sequences that lacked an unambiguous match to a single V gene segment. In an earlier analysis of about 590 of the donors, a V segment was called functional when productive rearrangements were above 56.7%, and segregating when the standard deviation between donors exceeded 5%. To diagnose cytomegalovirus status from the catalog of TCR beta chain sequences, a statistical classification framework was built. In a later analysis, V and J genes were assigned by comparing TCR nucleotide sequences against IMGT/GENE-DB human TR gene sequences. Using the TCRdist pipeline, a later analysis assigned CDR3 sequences along with most-parsimonious VDJ recombination scenarios. In a later analysis, each TCR beta chain was defined by its CDR3 amino acid sequence together with its V-gene family, and reads lacking a unique V-gene family were excluded. To address suspected cross-contamination and a sequencing artifact, a later analysis removed a few hundred highly shared, low-generation-probability nucleotide sequences. A later analysis calculated a clonal expansion index for each public chain from normalized within-repertoire ranks of inferred template counts. In a later analysis, generation probabilities were computed with a VDJ recombination model fitted to out-of-frame rearrangements, and the resulting probabilities were checked against IGoR. In a later analysis, TCR-TCR, TCR-HLA and TCR-CMV co-occurrence was scored with hypergeometric tests, and a repertoire-size bias correction was applied to TCR pairs. In a later analysis, false discovery rates were estimated by permuting HLA or CMV assignments 20 times. A later analysis grouped co-occurring TCRs with DBSCAN, adding TCRdist sequence similarity when clustering within HLA-allele-positive subsets. For co-occurrence clustering, repertoires with fewer than 30,000 or more than 120,000 public chains were excluded, along with about five repertoires with anomalous nucleotide sharing. TCRdb limited this immuneACCESS table to in-frame rearrangements with V and J called. A share of clones is missing; checked studies link under half to unresolved V genes, and the rest is unexplained. V and J calls and clone size are given by that table; D and trimming were obtained from the DNA. The sample table holds around 100,000 clones, of which roughly 68% were seen once. The ten largest clones capture roughly 0.92% of the sample.

General findings and caveats noted by the study authors: Compared with equally common non-associated chains, HLA-associated TCR beta chains in a later analysis were more clonally expanded and had lower generation probabilities. HLA typing was unavailable for some donors at each locus, so association tests used only the typed subset. Assigning TCR associations to individual alleles was difficult when HLA alleles, especially DR and DQ, strongly co-occurred. In a later genetic analysis, a missense DCLRE1C variant was associated with V-gene and J-gene trimming of TCR beta chains, and the association was replicated in an independent cohort. Sequencing depth was assumed to be roughly uniform across donors in the presence/absence analyses, though that assumption may not hold. Because counts were too low, roughly 16 rarely observed V segments, including chromosome 9 orphons, were left out of the earlier analysis of a few hundred of the donors. A few of the identified cytomegalovirus-associated TCR beta chains were confirmed in vitro to be specific for cytomegalovirus antigens. According to a later analysis, TCR association rates differed among HLA loci, with DRB1 alleles showing the most associated TCRs and HLA-C alleles showing the fewest. The classifier was reported to diagnose cytomegalovirus status with high specificity and sensitivity in both the original and validation cohorts. Most TCR sequences were observed very rarely across donors, whereas some public TCRs were present in many individuals. Only TCR beta chains were sequenced in this cohort, and the absence of alpha or paired-chain data limited detectable features. A further reported finding was that TCR beta sequences accurately predicted the HLA-A and HLA-B alleles for most subjects in the first cohort. In a later analysis, 16,951 TCR beta sequences were associated with specific HLA alleles at a false discovery rate of 0.05. Most CMV-associated TCR beta chains appeared to be HLA-restricted in a later analysis, and the HLA associations seemed to be driven largely by CMV exposure. A total of roughly 160 TCR beta chains were listed by the study as associated with cytomegalovirus. A cluster of highly shared sequence variants was judged likely to be a technical artifact of the sequencing pipeline. Several of the top co-occurrence clusters appeared to be linked to parvovirus B19, influenza, CMV and Epstein-Barr virus, according to a later analysis. A later genetic analysis reported fewer N-insertions in productive TCRs among donors in an Asian-associated ancestry cluster than the roughly 700-donor mean. For the cohort, immune exposure information was limited to CMV serostatus. Linkage disequilibrium might explain the correlated functional status among segregating V segments, but an unknown experimental factor could not be ruled out. An earlier analysis of approximately 600 of the donors showed that most TCR beta V segments appeared in productive rearrangements either about 87% or about 30% of the time, which broadly matched IMGT annotations. It was suggested by the authors that the approach could potentially be generalized to other disease states and immunological phenotypes.

This TCR was recovered from a woman aged 25 to 39 in good health and CMV-seronegative. The sequenced sample consisted of PBMCs.

In nucleotide form, the sequence is TGTGCCAGCAGGGACAGGGGGCATGGCTACACCTTC. Its product reads: CASRDRGHGYTF. The V and J segments used are TRBV11-3 and TRBJ1-2; 11 bases in the middle match TRBD1. The CDR3, from cysteine to phenylalanine, totals 12 residues. Left in the record is the CDR3 DNA by itself, 36 bases read in frame from the first base. Unmatched junction bases come to 0, with V trimmed by 6 bases and J by 6 bases. Based on the germline V gene, the CDR1 and CDR2 sequences are SGHNT and YENEEA.